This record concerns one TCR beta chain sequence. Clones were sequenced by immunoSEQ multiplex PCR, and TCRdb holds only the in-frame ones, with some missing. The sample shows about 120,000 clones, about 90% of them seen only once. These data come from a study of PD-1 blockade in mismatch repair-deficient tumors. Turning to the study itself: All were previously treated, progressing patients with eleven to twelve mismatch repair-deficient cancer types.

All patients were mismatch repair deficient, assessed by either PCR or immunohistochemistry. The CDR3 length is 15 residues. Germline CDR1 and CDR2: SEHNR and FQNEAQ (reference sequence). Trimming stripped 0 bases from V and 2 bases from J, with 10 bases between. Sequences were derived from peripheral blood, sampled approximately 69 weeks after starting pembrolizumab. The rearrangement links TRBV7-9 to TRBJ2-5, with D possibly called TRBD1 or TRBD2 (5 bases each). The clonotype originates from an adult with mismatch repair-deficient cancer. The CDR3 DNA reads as TGTGCCAGCAGCTTAGCGCGTGGGGGACAAGAGACCCAGTACTTC. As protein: CASSLARGGQETQYF.